This T cell receptor beta chain was captured in a study of beta chain features in type 1 diabetes. This clone was observed a few times. Its antigen is as yet unknown. All of the isolated RNA was reverse transcribed, so expressed TCRB transcripts were sequenced. Clones were read by immunoSEQ multiplex PCR, and TCRdb kept only the in-frame ones, dropping some. This sample has almost 350,000 clones; 9.3% occur once, and the top ten carry 0.9% to 1.1%. Overall study results and limits: In every one of the four CD4+ subsets, TCRB CDR3s were moderately but significantly shorter in Type 1 diabetes patients. PCR might show a preference for shorter templates, equally across patients and controls.

The CDR3 is 14 residues long. Germline assignment: CDR1 SQVTM and CDR2 ANQGSEA. The V end lost 4 bases, the J end lost 2 bases, and 11 bases lay between the germline ends. The V call is TRBV29-1, the J call TRBJ2-2; D remains unclear. The sample was central memory CD4+ T cells from blood. The TCR was taken from a man between 25 and 39 years old with type 1 diabetes. As DNA, the CDR3 is TGCAGCGTTGTTCAGGCCACTAACACCGGGGAGCTGTTTTTT. As protein: CSVVQATNTGELFF.